This T cell receptor (beta chain) stems from a study of control samples from healthy donors and cancer patients (dated by TCRdb to about 2020). The library was generated by the immunoSEQ multiplex PCR assay. TCRdb took over this immuneACCESS table, retaining in-frame rearrangements with V and J assigned. Such tables are incomplete; in checked studies, under half of the missing clones stem from an unresolved V gene, and the remainder is unexplained. Within this sample are some 130,000 clones, with roughly 90% of them counted one time only. The biggest ten clones account for less than 7% of the sample. Points on this clone: The antigen it binds to is not known. Per-nucleotide qualities are absent, and no much larger clonotype sits a single base away.

The germline V gene (reference sequence) yields LNHDA for CDR1 and SQIVND for CDR2. Germline trimming: 6 bases from V, 5 bases from J; junction bases outside gene matches: 13. The CDR3, from cysteine to phenylalanine, totals 15 residues. The sequence is cut down to CDR3 DNA, 45 bases in frame from base 1. The sequencing input was blood. The TCR sequence derives from a man between 18 and 35 years old in good health. In this chain, TRBV19 is recombined with TRBJ2-7; the junction holds 7 bases that match TRBD2. The CDR3 protein sequence reads: CASSPGWRGRNEQYF. In nucleotide form, the sequence is TGTGCCAGTAGCCCAGGGTGGCGGGGGAGGAACGAGCAGTACTTC.